These 9 T cell receptor beta chains share one sample of origin, sequenced in a study of T cells expressing NK-cell markers. With the 5' RACE reads reprocessed, TCRdb shows one record per CDR3 protein and no DNA. This table holds roughly 150,000 distinct CDR3 sequences. Sequencing was performed on blood T cells: a sorted CD56 or NKG2C T cell subset, CD4+ or CD8+ T cells, or bulk PBMC T cells (not recorded which). The receptors were sampled from a man aged 18-70 years in good health.

J is TRBJ1-6 and V is TRBV12-3 or TRBV12-4; TCRdb reports TRBD1, a call that lacks DNA to check it against. The CDR3 runs to 16 residues. Here the CDR3 reads CASSLNRGAYNSPLHF.

This clonotype counts as medium-sized (0.01 to 0.1%) by frequency. CDR3 sequence reads: CSAAVFRGSYEQYF. This chain links TRBV29-1 with TRBJ2-7. The CDR3 is 14 amino acids. CDR1 and CDR2 from the germline V gene are SQVTM and ANQGSEA.

This chain connects TRBV7-6 to TRBJ2-5; TCRdb returns TRBD1, unconfirmable since there is no DNA. Germline assignment: CDR1 SGHVS and CDR2 FNYEAQ. The CDR3 sequence is 14 residues long. Here the CDR3 reads CASSGPGRWETQYF.

The V gene is TRBV2, the J gene TRBJ1-1; absent DNA, TCRdb's TRBD1 call cannot be checked. Germline V CDR1 and CDR2: SNHLY, FYNNEI. The CDR3 is 13 residues long. The CDR3 sequence: CARRTGENTEAFF.

The chain recombines TRBV5-6 with TRBJ2-3. CDR1 and CDR2 (germline): SGHDT, YYEEEE. The CDR3 runs to 16 residues. The CDR3 is CASSINGLPNTDTQYF.

The chain links TRBV2 to TRBJ2-1. This CDR3 region has 16 residues. Germline V gives CDR1 SNHLY, CDR2 FYNNEI. Here the CDR3 reads CASSEALGTPHNEQFF.

The chain combines TRBV7-2 with TRBJ2-7. The CDR3 sequence is 12 residues long. CDR1 SGHTA and CDR2 FQGNSA come from the germline V gene. CDR3 loop: CASTHSGYEQYF. Variable domain in full (rest from reference TRBV7-2 and TRBJ2-7): GAGVSQSPSNKVTEKGKDVELRCDPISGHTALYWYRQSLGQGLEFLIYFQGNSAPDKSGLPSDRFSAERTGGSVSTLTIQRTQQEDSAVYLCASTHSGYEQYFGPGTRLTVT.

The chain joins TRBV24-1 to TRBJ1-2; TCRdb indicates TRBD1, and absent DNA this call remains unverified. This CDR3 is 15 amino acids long. Germline loops: CDR1 KGHDR, CDR2 SFDVKD. The CDR3 protein is CATSESRTGIYGYTF.

The CDR3 loop reads CSVGRDYGYTF. The V and J genes are TRBV20-1 and TRBJ1-2; TCRdb indicates TRBD1, and absent DNA this call remains unverified. The germline gives CDR1 DFQATT, CDR2 SNEGSKA (reference sequence). The CDR3 runs to 11 residues.